Listed here are 5 T cell receptor beta chains from one sample, sequenced in a study of T cell responses to AZD1222 COVID-19 vaccine. Measured with immunoSEQ multiplex PCR; TCRdb has only the in-frame clones, and not every one. Of around 100,000 clones in the sample, 90% were seen once. The material was peripheral blood, obtained on day 0 of AZD1222 vaccination. The receptors come from an adult in good health.

The V call is TRBV10-3, the J call TRBJ1-2; D possibly corresponds to TRBD1 (6 bases). CDR1 is ENHRY, CDR2 SYGVKD, per germline. The CDR3 extends over 11 amino acids. The V end lost 11 bases, the J end lost 8 bases, and 15 bases lay between the germline ends. In DNA, the CDR3 is TGTGCCTCCGAGGGGGGTTGGGGCTACACCTTC. It encodes CASEGGWGYTF.

V is TRBV28 and J is TRBJ1-5; D is undetermined. The CDR3 is made up of 14 amino acids. The V gene's germline CDR1 is MDHEN and CDR2 SYDVKM. V lost 2 bases to trimming and J lost 2 bases, with 7 bases between them. DNA of the CDR3: TGTGCCAGCAGTTTAGGGAGCGGCAATCAGCCCCAGCATTTT. Amino acid sequence: CASSLGSGNQPQHF. Together with reference TRBV28 and TRBJ1-5, the CDR3 gives the full variable domain: DVKVTQSSRYLVKRTGEKVFLECVQDMDHENMFWYRQDPGLGLRLIYFSYDVKMKEKGDIPEGYSVSREKKERFSLILESASTNQTSMYLCASSLGSGNQPQHFGDGTRLSIL.

This clone was observed once. The junction departs from germline at one end; a sequencing error may be responsible. CDR3 region: CASSQLPESGQETQYF. The CDR3 coding sequence is TGTGCTAGCAGCCAACTTCCAGAATCGGGGCAAGAGACCCAGTACTTC. V usage is TRBV7-7 and J usage is TRBJ2-5; a weak D match, TRBD2 (5 bases). The CDR3 covers 16 residues. CDR1 SSHAT and CDR2 FNYEAQ come from the germline V gene (reference sequence).

The genes are TRBV14 and TRBJ2-7, with a tentative D call TRBD1 (5 bases). The germline gives CDR1 SGHDN, CDR2 FVKESK. Trimming took off 4 bases at V and 4 bases at J, with 11 bases between the two ends. The CDR3 extends over 13 amino acids. The CDR3 DNA reads TGTGCCAGCAGCCTAGTCCCAGGGTACGAGCAGTACTTC. Translation gives CASSLVPGYEQYF. The variable domain in full, completed from reference TRBV14 and TRBJ2-7, reads EAGVTQFPSHSVIEKGQTVTLRCDPISGHDNLYWYRRVMGKEIKFLLHFVKESKQDESGMPNNRFLAERTGGTYSTLKVQPAELEDSGVYFCASSLVPGYEQYFGPGTRLTVT.

A remark on this clone: The junction shows a germline mismatch at one end, possibly a read error. The chain links TRBV11-2 to TRBJ2-2; a possible D gene is TRBD2 (5 bases). Germline loops: CDR1 SGHAT, CDR2 FQNNGV. The CDR3 extends over 14 amino acids. The CDR3 sequence: CASRLIREPGELFF. CDR3 in DNA: TGTGCCAGCCGCTTGATACGGGAACCCGGGGAGCTGTTTTTT.